This T cell receptor beta chain was documented in a study of vaccination effects on CD4 cells after COVID-19. As for the study in general: The vaccine given was either BNT162b2 or mRNA-1273, in two doses. Study observations and caveats: Researchers reported few convalescent patients and no early post-infection timepoints in the study.

Germline V gene lookup returns CDR1 LNHDA and CDR2 SQIVND (reference sequence). The CDR3 is made up of 14 amino acids. The germline V and J ends were trimmed by 2 bases and 3 bases, with 8 bases remaining between them. Antigen-specific CD4+ T cells were expanded with viral peptide pools in the ViraFEST assay before sequencing. With 9 to 11 days of culture completed, CD4+ T cells were isolated. Each culture well received roughly 1.9 million PBMC. These cells were then cultured in IMDM with about 9.1 IU/ml IL-2 and about 9.9 ug/ml peptides. This clone was found a few times. Antigen specificity is unknown. The data were produced by immunoSEQ multiplex PCR, yet TCRdb's version contains in-frame clones alone and is incomplete. The sample holds 50,000 to 65,000 clones, roughly 80% seen once.

This sequence originates from a human donor who received a COVID-19 vaccine. This rearrangement joins TRBV19 to TRBJ1-5, with a tentative D call TRBD1 (6 bases). The source material was CD4+ T cells from PBMCs cultured with HCoV-229E spike peptides, sampled before COVID-19 vaccination. CDR3 nucleotide sequence: TGTGCCAGTAGTATATCAGGGGTCAATCAGCCCCAGCATTTT. This translates into CASSISGVNQPQHF.